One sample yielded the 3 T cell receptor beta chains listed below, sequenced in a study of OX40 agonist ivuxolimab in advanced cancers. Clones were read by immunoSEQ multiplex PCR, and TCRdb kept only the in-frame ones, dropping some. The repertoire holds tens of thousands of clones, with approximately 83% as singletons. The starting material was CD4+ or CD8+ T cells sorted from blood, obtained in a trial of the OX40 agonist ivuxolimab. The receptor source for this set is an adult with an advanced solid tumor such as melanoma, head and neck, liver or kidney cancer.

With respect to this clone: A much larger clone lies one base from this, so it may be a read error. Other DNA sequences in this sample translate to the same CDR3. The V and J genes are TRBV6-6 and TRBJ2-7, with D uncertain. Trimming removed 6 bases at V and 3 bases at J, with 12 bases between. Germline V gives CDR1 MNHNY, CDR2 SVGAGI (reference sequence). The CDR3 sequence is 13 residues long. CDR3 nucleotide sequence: TGTGCCAGCAGCCCCGATTTGGTCTACGAGCAGTACTTC. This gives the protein CASSPDLVYEQYF.

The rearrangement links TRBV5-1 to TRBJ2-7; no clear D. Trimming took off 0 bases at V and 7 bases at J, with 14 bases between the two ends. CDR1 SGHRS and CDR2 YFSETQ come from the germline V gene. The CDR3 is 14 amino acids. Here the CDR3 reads CASSLGESLREQYF. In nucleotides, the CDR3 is TGCGCCAGCAGCTTGGGTGAGTCCTTGAGGGAGCAGTACTTC.

In nucleotides, the CDR3 is TGTGCCAGCTCACCACCAGGACAGGGGGGAAACATTCAGTACTTC. Translation: CASSPPGQGGNIQYF. This chain uses TRBV18 with TRBJ2-4; 10 nucleotides match TRBD1. The CDR3 is 15 amino acids. Germline CDR1 is KGHSH and CDR2 is LQKENI. Trimming removed 0 bases from V and 6 bases from J; junction bases left unmatched: 2.